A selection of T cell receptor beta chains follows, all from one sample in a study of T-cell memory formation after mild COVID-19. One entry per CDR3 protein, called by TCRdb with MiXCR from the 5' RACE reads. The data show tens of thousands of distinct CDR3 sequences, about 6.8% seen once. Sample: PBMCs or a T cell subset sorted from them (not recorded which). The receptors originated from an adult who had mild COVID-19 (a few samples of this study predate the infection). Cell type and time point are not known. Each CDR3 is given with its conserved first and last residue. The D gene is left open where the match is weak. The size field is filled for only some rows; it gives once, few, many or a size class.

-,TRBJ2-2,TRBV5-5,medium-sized,CASSLANTGELFF,TGTGCCAGCAGCTTGGCCAACACCGGGGAGCTGTTTTTT
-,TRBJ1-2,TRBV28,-,CASSSVEVEGDHGYTF,TGTGCCAGCAGCTCCGTCGAGGTCGAGGGGGATCATGGCTACACCTTC
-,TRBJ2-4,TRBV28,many,CASSLPGIRATKNIQYF,TGTGCCAGCAGTTTACCGGGAATTCGGGCGACCAAAAACATTCAGTACTTC
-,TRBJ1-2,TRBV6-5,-,CASSSVVQSNGGYGYTF,TGTGCCAGCAGTTCCGTTGTCCAGTCAAATGGGGGCTATGGCTACACCTTC
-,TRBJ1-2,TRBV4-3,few,CASSQDWTVLVDGYTF,TGCGCCAGCAGCCAAGACTGGACAGTCCTTGTGGATGGCTACACCTTC
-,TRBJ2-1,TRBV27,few,CASRRFGSYSYNEQFF,TGTGCCAGCAGACGATTCGGCTCCTACTCCTACAATGAGCAGTTCTTC
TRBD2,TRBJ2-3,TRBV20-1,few,CSARGLAGLTEGAGKISNTQYF,TGCAGTGCTAGAGGCTTAGCGGGGCTAACTGAAGGCGCCGGCAAGATAAGTAATACGCAGTATTTT
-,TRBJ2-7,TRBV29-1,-,CSAGREVGFDEQYF,TGCAGCGCCGGTCGCGAGGTGGGGTTCGACGAGCAGTACTTC
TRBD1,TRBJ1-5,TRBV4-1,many,CASSRGQGNQPQHF,TGCGCCAGCAGCCGCGGACAGGGAAATCAGCCCCAGCATTTT
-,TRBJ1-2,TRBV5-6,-,CASSLFSNGYTF,TGTGCCAGCAGCTTGTTTTCGAACGGCTACACCTTC
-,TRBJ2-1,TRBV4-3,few,CASSQDGRALSHNNEQFF,TGCGCCAGCAGCCAAGATGGAAGAGCGCTATCCCATAACAATGAGCAGTTCTTC
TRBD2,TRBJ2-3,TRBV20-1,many,CSATAGGPWDTQYF,TGCAGTGCTACCGCGGGAGGGCCATGGGATACGCAGTATTTT
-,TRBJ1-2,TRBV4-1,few,CASSQVRRQGPIANYGYTF,TGCGCCAGCAGCCAAGTTAGACGGCAGGGACCAATCGCCAACTATGGCTACACCTTC
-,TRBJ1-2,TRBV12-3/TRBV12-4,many,CASSPDSSAGGYTF,TGTGCCAGCAGTCCGGACTCTTCGGCGGGTGGCTACACCTTC
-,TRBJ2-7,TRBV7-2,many,CASSLGIGGEQYF,TGTGCCAGCAGCTTAGGTATTGGGGGCGAGCAGTACTTC
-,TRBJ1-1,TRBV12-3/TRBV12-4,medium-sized,CASSSLGSGRTEAFF,TGTGCCAGCAGTTCGTTGGGAAGTGGAAGAACTGAAGCTTTCTTT
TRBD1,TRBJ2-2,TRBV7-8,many,CASNSQGVDTGELFF,TGTGCCAGCAACTCACAGGGGGTTGACACCGGGGAGCTGTTTTTT
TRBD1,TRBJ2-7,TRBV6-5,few,CASRGDRGEQYF,TGTGCCAGCAGGGGGGACAGGGGGGAGCAGTACTTC
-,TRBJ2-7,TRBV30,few,CAWMGGSYEQYF,TGTGCCTGGATGGGTGGCAGCTACGAGCAGTACTTC
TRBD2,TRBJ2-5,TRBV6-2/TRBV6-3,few,CASSTRGGSTETQYF,TGTGCCAGCAGTACACGGGGCGGGAGCACAGAGACCCAGTACTTC
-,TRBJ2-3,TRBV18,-,CASSPVMPGQSTDTQYF,TGTGCCAGCTCCCCGGTGATGCCGGGGCAAAGCACAGATACGCAGTATTTT
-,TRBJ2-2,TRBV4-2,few,CASSPDQLSTGELFF,TGTGCCAGCAGCCCCGACCAACTAAGCACCGGGGAGCTGTTTTTT
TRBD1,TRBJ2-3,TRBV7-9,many,CASSRGQGRTDTQYF,TGTGCCAGCAGCAGAGGACAGGGGAGGACAGATACGCAGTATTTT
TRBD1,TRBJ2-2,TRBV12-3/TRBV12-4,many,CASIPGTVTGELFF,TGTGCCAGCATCCCCGGGACAGTTACCGGGGAGCTGTTTTTT
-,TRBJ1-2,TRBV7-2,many,CASSLDPAGGGYTF,TGTGCCAGCAGCTTAGATCCCGCTGGAGGTGGCTACACCTTC
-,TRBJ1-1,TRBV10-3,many,CAISEKGIENTEAFF,TGTGCCATCAGTGAGAAGGGGATCGAGAACACTGAAGCTTTCTTT
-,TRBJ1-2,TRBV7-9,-,CASSLAAQFAGYTF,TGTGCCAGCAGCTTAGCGGCACAGTTCGCCGGCTACACCTTC
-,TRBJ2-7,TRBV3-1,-,CASSRYYEQYF,TGTGCCAGCAGTCGCTATTACGAGCAGTACTTC
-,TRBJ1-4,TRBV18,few,CASSPSKGLGEKLFF,TGTGCCAGCTCACCGAGTAAGGGTCTCGGAGAAAAACTGTTTTTT
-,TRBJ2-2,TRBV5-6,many,CASSLQGGALGELFF,TGTGCCAGCAGCTTACAGGGAGGAGCGTTAGGGGAGCTGTTTTTT
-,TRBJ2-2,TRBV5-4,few,CASSLEVGELFF,TGTGCCAGCAGCTTGGAGGTCGGGGAGCTGTTTTTT
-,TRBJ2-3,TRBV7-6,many,CASSQLPTADTQYF,TGTGCCAGCAGTCAACTCCCTACAGCAGATACGCAGTATTTT
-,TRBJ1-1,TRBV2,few,CASSEEPPGTEAFF,TGTGCCAGCAGTGAAGAACCCCCTGGCACTGAAGCTTTCTTT
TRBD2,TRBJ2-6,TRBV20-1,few,CSARVGGSSGANVLTF,TGCAGTGCTAGAGTGGGGGGGAGCTCTGGGGCCAACGTCCTGACTTTC
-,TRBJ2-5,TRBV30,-,CAWSGASSRTQYF,TGTGCCTGGAGTGGGGCTAGCAGCAGGACCCAGTACTTC
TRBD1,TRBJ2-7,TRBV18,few,CASSPGTGNEQYF,TGTGCCAGCTCGCCTGGGACAGGGAATGAGCAGTACTTC
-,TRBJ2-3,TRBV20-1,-,CSASTGRGGADTQYF,TGCAGTGCCAGTACAGGGAGGGGAGGAGCAGATACGCAGTATTTT
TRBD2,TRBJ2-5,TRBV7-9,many,CASSLGTSGGQETQYF,TGTGCCAGCAGCTTAGGGACTAGCGGGGGCCAAGAGACCCAGTACTTC
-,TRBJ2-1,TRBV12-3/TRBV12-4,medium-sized,CASSLNAGVDEQFF,TGTGCCAGCAGTTTAAACGCAGGGGTCGATGAGCAGTTCTTC